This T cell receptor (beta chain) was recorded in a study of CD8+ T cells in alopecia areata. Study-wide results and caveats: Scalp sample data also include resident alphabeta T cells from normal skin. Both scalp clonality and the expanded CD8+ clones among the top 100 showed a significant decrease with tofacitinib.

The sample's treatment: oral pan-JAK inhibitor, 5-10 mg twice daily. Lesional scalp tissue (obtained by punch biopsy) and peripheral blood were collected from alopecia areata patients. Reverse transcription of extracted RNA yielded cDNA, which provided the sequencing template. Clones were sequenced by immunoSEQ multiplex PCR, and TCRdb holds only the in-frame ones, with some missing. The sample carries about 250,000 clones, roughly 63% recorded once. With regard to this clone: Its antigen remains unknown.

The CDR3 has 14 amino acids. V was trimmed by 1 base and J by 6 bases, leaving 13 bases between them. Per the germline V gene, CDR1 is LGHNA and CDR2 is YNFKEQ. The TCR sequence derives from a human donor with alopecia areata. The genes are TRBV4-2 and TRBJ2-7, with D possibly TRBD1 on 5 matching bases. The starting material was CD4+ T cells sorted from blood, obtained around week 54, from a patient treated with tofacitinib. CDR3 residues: CASSQAGQGVEQYF. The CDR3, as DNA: TGTGCCAGCAGCCAAGCCGGGCAAGGGGTCGAGCAGTACTTC.